In its sample, the clone carrying this T cell receptor beta chain was seen once. This record comes from a study of blood T cell repertoires in COVID-19. Study summary: Some COVID-19 samples were acute and others convalescent; all came from the United States, Italy and Spain. T cells, B-cell-depleted T cells, or PBMCs supplied cDNA or gDNA.

The CDR3 is 17 residues long. V lost 2 bases, J lost 4 bases, and 13 bases stayed unmatched. Germline assignment: CDR1 SGHDN and CDR2 FVKESK. Study members were between roughly 18 and 89 years old and lived in 20 to 25 US regions. In the original analysis: Quantification of nucleated cells was approximated via reference gene primer amplification. The assay was immunoSEQ multiplex PCR, and TCRdb's table has in-frame clones only and misses some. The DNA gave D and trimming, while V, J and clone size come from that table. The data show 130,000 to 150,000 clones, around 85% seen once. The sequence came from a man in his fifties who had recovered from COVID-19. Sequencing was done on a sample of PBMCs or T cells enriched from blood (not recorded which). The chain is built from TRBV14 and TRBJ1-2; 7 bases are shared with TRBD1. The CDR3 is CASSQPGSTGLIYGYTF. DNA of the CDR3: TGTGCCAGCAGCCAACCGGGGTCGACAGGGCTTATCTATGGCTACACCTTC.